Listed below are T cell receptor beta chains from one sample, sequenced in a study of cytomegalovirus exposure and HLA in healthy donors. Profiling relied on immunoSEQ multiplex PCR, and the TCRdb table lists in-frame clones only, not all of them. The table lists 110,000 or so clones, 74% of them singletons. The sequenced sample was PBMCs. Receptor source: a woman aged 40 to 50 in good health and CMV-seropositive. The CDR3 runs from the conserved cysteine through the conserved F or W. D genes are given only for firm matches. Rows give clone size only sometimes, using once, few, many, or a class for an expanded clone.

TRBV11-2	TRBJ1-2	.	.	CASSLGLGSGGYTF	TGTGCCAGCAGCTTAGGCCTGGGTAGCGGGGGCTACACCTTC
TRBV29-1	TRBJ2-1	TRBD1	few	CSVATGGGYNEQFF	TGCAGCGTTGCGACAGGGGGCGGTTACAATGAGCAGTTCTTC
TRBV7-8	TRBJ1-5	.	.	CASSPLEGYSNQPQHF	TGTGCCAGCAGCCCCTTGGAGGGATATAGCAATCAGCCCCAGCATTTT
TRBV20-1	TRBJ2-3	.	.	CSLSRTDTQYF	TGCAGTCTATCTCGCACAGATACGCAGTATTTT
TRBV6-1	TRBJ1-2	.	.	CASTRTANYGYTF	TGTGCCAGCACCCGGACAGCTAACTATGGCTACACCTTC
TRBV6-6	TRBJ2-5	.	.	CASSTRSVQETQYF	TGTGCCAGCAGCACCCGGTCTGTCCAAGAGACCCAGTACTTC
TRBV7-8	TRBJ1-4	TRBD1	.	CASSKQGAGEKLFF	TGTGCCAGCAGCAAACAGGGGGCGGGTGAAAAACTGTTTTTT
TRBV5-1	TRBJ2-7	TRBD1	few	CASSSRDRGQGEQYF	TGCGCCAGCAGCTCGCGGGACAGGGGGCAAGGGGAGCAGTACTTC
TRBV7-6	TRBJ2-5	.	.	CASSLAPETQYF	TGTGCCAGCAGCTTAGCTCCGGAGACCCAGTACTTC
TRBV5-4	TRBJ2-5	.	few	CASSLSQAIQETQYF	TGTGCCAGCAGCTTGTCACAGGCAATCCAAGAGACCCAGTACTTC
TRBV6-5	TRBJ1-2	.	few	CASRDWKTDYGYTF	TGTGCCAGCAGGGATTGGAAGACTGACTATGGCTACACCTTC
TRBV18	TRBJ2-7	.	once	CASSPMGAGSSYEQYF	TGTGCCAGCTCACCAATGGGGGCAGGGAGCTCCTACGAGCAGTACTTC
TRBV7-3	TRBJ2-1	TRBD2	.	CASSPLGTSGRNEQFF	TGTGCCAGCAGCCCTCTAGGGACTAGCGGGAGAAATGAGCAGTTCTTC
TRBV9	TRBJ2-3	.	.	CASSVAGTDTQYF	TGTGCCAGCAGCGTAGCTGGCACAGATACGCAGTATTTT
TRBV6-1	TRBJ1-1	.	.	CASSDPGNTEAFF	TGTGCCAGCAGTGATCCAGGAAACACTGAAGCTTTCTTT
TRBV4-3	TRBJ2-3	TRBD2	.	CASSLSGGTDTQYF	TGCGCCAGCAGCCTTAGCGGGGGCACAGATACGCAGTATTTT
TRBV2	TRBJ2-1	TRBD1	few	CASKRTGVNEQFF	TGTGCCAGCAAACGGACAGGGGTCAATGAGCAGTTCTTC
TRBV19	TRBJ1-5	TRBD1	.	CASTRGQGKTNQPQHF	TGTGCCAGTACCCGGGGACAGGGGAAAACGAATCAGCCCCAGCATTTT
TRBV5-1	TRBJ2-3	.	.	CASSSLQGGGTDTQYF	TGCGCCAGCAGCTCCCTACAGGGTGGTGGCACAGATACGCAGTATTTT
TRBV7-9	TRBJ1-1	.	.	CASSSGLNTEAFF	TGTGCCAGCAGCTCAGGGTTGAACACTGAAGCTTTCTTT
TRBV5-1	TRBJ2-1	TRBD1	.	CASSGALPPGQYNEQFF	TGCGCCAGCAGCGGAGCTCTTCCCCCGGGACAGTACAATGAGCAGTTCTTC
TRBV4-2	TRBJ1-2	.	once	CASSQDEGRTNGYTF	TGTGCCAGCAGCCAAGATGAGGGCAGGACGAATGGCTACACCTTC
TRBV6-5	TRBJ1-5	.	once	CASRKDRSIQPQHF	TGTGCCAGCAGGAAAGACAGGAGTATACAGCCCCAGCATTTT
TRBV12-5	TRBJ1-6	.	.	CASGLTTDIRASSYNSPLHF	TGTGCTAGTGGTTTGACTACGGACATTCGAGCGAGCTCCTATAATTCACCCCTCCACTTT
TRBV7-3	TRBJ1-2	.	.	CASSDDSNYGYTF	TGTGCCAGCAGCGACGACAGCAACTATGGCTACACCTTC
TRBV18	TRBJ1-1	.	few	CASSPPGSGRRWTEAFF	TGTGCCAGCTCACCACCGGGTTCAGGGCGGCGTTGGACTGAAGCTTTCTTT
TRBV6-5	TRBJ1-1	.	.	CASSYLGWVNTEAFF	TGTGCCAGCAGTTACCTCGGGTGGGTGAACACTGAAGCTTTCTTT
TRBV19	TRBJ2-5	TRBD2	.	CASRAGTSGRAGETQYF	TGTGCCAGTAGGGCCGGGACTAGCGGGAGGGCCGGAGAGACCCAGTACTTC
TRBV5-1	TRBJ2-2	TRBD2	.	CASRLAGNTGELFF	TGCGCCAGCAGACTAGCGGGGAACACCGGGGAGCTGTTTTTT
TRBV6-5	TRBJ2-5	TRBD2	few	CASSYSGRGETQYF	TGTGCCAGCAGTTACTCGGGGAGGGGAGAGACCCAGTACTTC
TRBV4-1	TRBJ1-2	TRBD1	.	CASSQLSDRGRGYTF	TGCGCCAGCAGCCAGCTCTCCGACAGGGGACGTGGCTACACCTTC
TRBV18	TRBJ1-4	.	few	CASSPRAVGQGNEKLFF	TGTGCCAGCTCACCAAGGGCAGTGGGTCAGGGCAATGAAAAACTGTTTTTT
TRBV29-1	TRBJ2-1	.	.	CSVKGRGSYNEQFF	TGCAGCGTAAAAGGCAGGGGATCCTACAATGAGCAGTTCTTC
TRBV27	TRBJ2-7	TRBD1	few	CASSLWVGQASYEQYF	TGTGCCAGCAGTTTATGGGTAGGACAGGCCTCCTACGAGCAGTACTTC
TRBV5-8	TRBJ2-1	TRBD1	.	CASSLNSGGYNEQFF	TGTGCCAGCAGCTTAAATTCAGGGGGCTACAATGAGCAGTTCTTC
TRBV7-3	TRBJ2-5	TRBD2	.	CASSSSGGVVETQYF	TGTGCCAGCAGCTCGAGCGGGGGAGTGGTGGAGACCCAGTACTTC
TRBV7-9	TRBJ2-7	.	.	CASSLGGPRWNYEQYF	TGTGCCAGCAGCTTGGGAGGTCCGAGGTGGAACTACGAGCAGTACTTC
TRBV19	TRBJ2-2	TRBD1	few	CASRQGPMVANTGELFF	TGTGCATCCCGACAGGGGCCTATGGTCGCGAACACCGGGGAGCTGTTTTTT
TRBV7-8	TRBJ1-6	.	.	CASSLASTGLGSPLHF	TGTGCCAGCAGCTTAGCGTCGACAGGTCTGGGTTCACCCCTCCACTTT
TRBV5-1	TRBJ2-7	TRBD2	.	CASSLTSGGYEQYF	TGCGCCAGCAGCTTGACTAGCGGGGGCTACGAGCAGTACTTC
TRBV6-6	TRBJ2-7	TRBD2	few	CASSYGGGEQYF	TGTGCCAGCAGTTACGGGGGGGGCGAGCAGTACTTC
TRBV7-9	TRBJ1-4	.	.	CASSSESGAIEKLFF	TGTGCCAGCAGCTCAGAATCTGGGGCAATTGAAAAACTGTTTTTT
TRBV7-8	TRBJ2-5	.	.	CASRPGGGETQYF	TGTGCCAGCAGACCAGGAGGTGGCGAGACCCAGTACTTC
TRBV28	TRBJ2-5	TRBD1	.	CASRHRGVQETQYF	TGTGCCAGCAGGCACAGGGGCGTCCAAGAGACCCAGTACTTC
TRBV7-8	TRBJ2-1	TRBD2	.	CASSLAGGALGEQFF	TGTGCCAGCAGCCTAGCGGGGGGGGCTCTCGGTGAGCAGTTCTTC
TRBV7-9	TRBJ2-1	.	.	CASSLGFGGNNEQFF	TGTGCCAGCAGCTTAGGTTTTGGAGGGAACAATGAGCAGTTCTTC
TRBV7-8	TRBJ2-7	TRBD2	few	CASSRVGREEYF	TGTGCCAGCAGCCGGGTGGGGCGGGAGGAGTACTTC
TRBV5-1	TRBJ1-1	TRBD1	.	CASSFLDRGNTEAFF	TGCGCCAGCAGCTTTCTCGACAGGGGGAACACTGAAGCTTTCTTT
TRBV15	TRBJ2-3	.	.	CATSSRLTDTQYF	TGTGCCACCAGCAGTCGACTAACAGATACGCAGTATTTT
TRBV7-9	TRBJ2-5	.	.	CASSFDNQETQYF	TGTGCCAGCAGCTTTGACAACCAAGAGACCCAGTACTTC
TRBV7-2	TRBJ1-2	TRBD1	once	CASRPGGGDYGYTF	TGTGCCAGCAGGCCAGGGGGTGGTGACTATGGCTACACCTTC
TRBV9	TRBJ2-7	TRBD2	.	CASSPRWTSGAEQYF	TGTGCCAGCAGCCCCAGGTGGACTAGCGGAGCCGAGCAGTACTTC
TRBV30	TRBJ2-2	.	few	CAWNEEPTGELFF	TGTGCCTGGAATGAGGAACCCACCGGGGAGCTGTTTTTT
TRBV28	TRBJ1-4	.	.	CASSSPGTKNWKKLFF	TGTGCCAGCAGTTCACCCGGGACAAAGAACTGGAAAAAACTGTTTTTT
TRBV7-8	TRBJ2-2	TRBD2	.	CASSFLKTSGGAGELFF	TGTGCCAGCAGCTTTCTCAAGACTAGCGGGGGGGCCGGGGAGCTGTTTTTT
TRBV11-3	TRBJ2-7	.	few	CASSLGGSYEQYF	TGTGCCAGCAGCTTAGGAGGGTCCTACGAGCAGTACTTC